Listed below are T cell receptor beta chains from one sample, sequenced in a study of a mutant IDH1 vaccine in newly diagnosed glioma. These receptors have no identified antigens. TCRdb's copy holds only in-frame clones and misses some; the assay was immunoSEQ multiplex PCR. Counted here are about 33,000 clones, about 80% occurring once; the ten biggest clones make up approximately 24%. The sample was PBMCs, taken from a glioma patient whose treatment included an IDH1 peptide vaccine. The receptors were gathered from a man aged 25-45 years with glioma. The CDR3 runs from the conserved cysteine through the conserved F or W. The order of the fields is CDR3 protein, CDR3 DNA, clone size, J gene, V gene, D gene. D genes are given only for firm matches. Expanded clones get a size class; other rows say once, few or many, or leave the size out.

CASSGGEETQYF | TGTGCCAGCAGTGGGGGGGAAGAGACCCAGTACTTC | - | TRBJ2-5 | TRBV7-9 | TRBD2
CAWSLKGNQPQHF | TGTGCCTGGAGTTTGAAGGGGAATCAGCCCCAGCATTTT | few | TRBJ1-5 | TRBV30 | -
CASSSDPNPREKLFF | TGTGCCAGCAGCTCAGACCCAAATCCGAGGGAAAAACTGTTTTTT | few | TRBJ1-4 | TRBV5-4 | -
CASSLFVGVSYNEQFF | TGTGCCAGCAGTTTGTTTGTCGGGGTGTCGTACAATGAGCAGTTCTTC | - | TRBJ2-1 | TRBV28 | -
CASSSGQGGGMGQETQYF | TGTGCCAGCAGCTCGGGACAGGGGGGAGGTATGGGGCAAGAGACCCAGTACTTC | - | TRBJ2-5 | TRBV5-4 | TRBD1
CASSYRTGGTEAFF | TGTGCCAGCAGTTACCGGACAGGGGGCACTGAAGCTTTCTTT | - | TRBJ1-1 | TRBV6-5 | TRBD1
CASSTPGQEFGYTF | TGCGCCAGCAGCACCCCGGGACAGGAATTCGGCTACACCTTC | - | TRBJ1-2 | TRBV5-1 | TRBD1
CSVAVPTGELFF | TGCAGCGTTGCTGTCCCGACCGGGGAGCTGTTTTTT | - | TRBJ2-2 | TRBV29-1 | -
CASSLDSYYEQYF | TGCGCCAGCAGCTTGGACAGCTACTACGAGCAGTACTTC | - | TRBJ2-7 | TRBV5-1 | -
CATSMPAGGSDEQFF | TGTGCCACCAGCATGCCAGCGGGAGGATCCGATGAGCAGTTCTTC | - | TRBJ2-1 | TRBV15 | TRBD2
CASSLRLYTDTQYF | TGTGCCAGCAGCTTGCGGCTGTACACAGATACGCAGTATTTT | few | TRBJ2-3 | TRBV5-4 | -
CASSFGTSGRADTQYF | TGTGCCAGCAGTTTTGGGACTAGCGGGAGGGCAGATACGCAGTATTTT | few | TRBJ2-3 | TRBV28 | TRBD2
CSVGTASDTEAFF | TGCAGCGTCGGGACAGCGTCAGACACTGAAGCTTTCTTT | - | TRBJ1-1 | TRBV29-1 | TRBD1
CASSLGEQASPFYEQYF | TGTGCCAGCAGCTTAGGCGAACAGGCTTCTCCGTTCTACGAGCAGTACTTC | - | TRBJ2-7 | TRBV13 | -